These T cell receptor beta chains were read from a single sample in a study of Ad26.COV2.S vaccination and SARS-CoV-2 variants. The data were produced by immunoSEQ multiplex PCR, yet TCRdb's version contains in-frame clones alone and is incomplete. The top ten clones hold roughly 3% of a sample with some 240,000 clones, roughly 85% of them seen once. Sequenced material: peripheral blood, taken in a trial of Ad26.COV2.S vaccine versus placebo. These receptors were collected from a person between 18 and 65 years old who received the Ad26.COV2.S COVID-19 vaccine or a placebo. CDR3s include the opening cysteine and the closing phenylalanine or tryptophan. The D gene is left open where the match is weak. Clone size is not always given. Where it is, it says once, few, many or a class for expanded clones.

abundance	v_gene	d_gene	j_gene	len	CDR3aa	CDR3nt
NA	TRBV6-5	NA	TRBJ1-2	14	CASRRDGLYYGYTF	TGTGCCAGCAGGAGGGACGGACTTTACTATGGCTACACCTTC
NA	TRBV5-8	TRBD2	TRBJ2-1	17	CASSGLRTSANYNEQFF	TGTGCCAGCAGCGGACTTCGGACTAGCGCGAACTACAATGAGCAGTTCTTC
NA	TRBV24-1	TRBD2	TRBJ2-1	17	CATSDSSGTSGYNEQFF	TGTGCCACCAGTGATTCATCCGGGACTAGCGGTTACAATGAGCAGTTCTTC
NA	TRBV14	TRBD1	TRBJ1-4	15	CASSPLETGNEKLFF	TGTGCCAGCAGCCCACTGGAGACAGGGAATGAAAAACTGTTTTTT
NA	TRBV21-1	NA	TRBJ2-1	17	CASSTTFMTGNYNEQFF	TGTGCTAGCAGCACAACTTTCATGACAGGGAACTACAATGAGCAGTTCTTC
NA	TRBV5-1	NA	TRBJ1-2	18	CASSLGYASGAGGGGYTF	TGCGCCAGCAGCTTGGGTTATGCTAGCGGGGCAGGCGGAGGGGGCTACACCTTC
NA	TRBV10-3	NA	TRBJ1-2	18	CAISEMIDSPILGYGYTF	TGTGCCATCAGTGAGATGATAGACAGCCCTATCCTTGGCTATGGCTACACCTTC
NA	TRBV21-1	NA	TRBJ2-2	23	CASPPDALDSLNLGGMNTGELFF	TGTGCTAGCCCTCCGGACGCATTGGACAGCCTAAACCTAGGGGGAATGAACACCGGGGAGCTGTTTTTT
NA	TRBV19	NA	TRBJ1-5	14	CARGSRDSNQPQHF	TGTGCCAGGGGATCCAGGGATAGCAATCAGCCCCAGCATTTT
once	TRBV4-3	NA	TRBJ2-1	18	CASSPVGGHVLYGNEQFF	TGCGCCAGCAGCCCCGTAGGGGGTCACGTTTTGTATGGCAATGAGCAGTTCTTC
NA	TRBV19	NA	TRBJ2-1	13	CASSSGLAGIQFF	TGTGCCAGTAGTTCTGGGCTAGCCGGTATACAGTTCTTC
NA	TRBV3-1/TRBV3-2	NA	TRBJ2-5	15	CASSHPLGGRGTQYF	TGTGCCAGCAGCCACCCTCTTGGGGGCCGGGGGACCCAGTACTTC
NA	TRBV4-2	NA	TRBJ1-2	16	CASSQVLKGRGVGYTF	TGTGCCAGCAGCCAAGTTTTAAAGGGTCGGGGAGTTGGCTACACCTTC
NA	TRBV5-1	TRBD1	TRBJ1-3	13	CASSWDRGNTIYF	TGCGCCAGCAGCTGGGACAGGGGAAACACCATATATTTT
NA	TRBV4-1	TRBD1	TRBJ1-2	14	CASSQQQGGYGYTF	TGCGCCAGCAGCCAACAACAGGGGGGGTATGGCTACACCTTC
NA	TRBV6-5	NA	TRBJ1-1	15	CASSYSIGSGLEAFF	TGTGCCAGCAGTTACTCGATCGGTAGTGGACTGGAAGCTTTCTTT
NA	TRBV23-1	NA	TRBJ2-7	11	CASSRGPEQYF	TGCGCCAGCAGCCGGGGACCCGAGCAGTACTTC
NA	TRBV6-5	NA	TRBJ2-1	16	CASSYSTSSSYNEQFF	TGTGCCAGCAGTTACTCGACGTCTAGCTCCTACAATGAGCAGTTCTTC
NA	TRBV29-1	NA	TRBJ2-7	13	CSVGDPQSYEQYF	TGCAGCGTGGGGGATCCACAAAGCTACGAGCAGTACTTC
NA	TRBV5-4	TRBD2	TRBJ2-2	18	CASSLEGTSGRIVGELFF	TGTGCCAGCAGCTTGGAAGGGACTAGCGGGAGAATAGTCGGGGAGCTGTTTTTT
NA	TRBV2	TRBD1	TRBJ2-7	13	CASRWDRGGEQYF	TGTGCCAGCAGGTGGGACAGGGGCGGCGAGCAGTACTTC
few	TRBV11-2	TRBD2	TRBJ2-1	16	CASSSQLAEAYNEQFF	TGTGCCAGCAGCAGCCAACTAGCGGAGGCCTACAATGAGCAGTTCTTC
NA	TRBV14	NA	TRBJ2-3	15	CASSQGTALRDTQYF	TGTGCCAGCAGCCAAGGGACGGCCCTAAGGGATACGCAGTATTTT
NA	TRBV7-9	NA	TRBJ2-5	12	CASSLVIQTQYF	TGTGCCAGCAGCTTAGTAATCCAGACCCAGTACTTC
NA	TRBV6-2/TRBV6-3	NA	TRBJ2-1	13	CASSNYRSAKQFF	TGTGCCAGCAGTAACTACCGCTCGGCGAAGCAGTTCTTC
NA	TRBV18	NA	TRBJ1-5	15	CASSPQGGSNQPQHF	TGTGCCAGCTCACCACAGGGAGGGAGCAATCAGCCCCAGCATTTT
NA	TRBV5-5	NA	TRBJ1-1	14	CASSLEGGGTEAFF	TGTGCCAGCAGCTTGGAGGGGGGAGGCACTGAAGCTTTCTTT
NA	TRBV7-3	TRBD1	TRBJ2-1	16	CASSPRRTGNYNEQFF	TGTGCCAGCAGTCCACGGAGGACAGGGAATTACAATGAGCAGTTCTTC
few	TRBV19	NA	TRBJ2-1	15	CASSETGAPANEQFF	TGTGCCAGTAGTGAGACCGGGGCCCCGGCCAATGAGCAGTTCTTC
NA	TRBV4-2	NA	TRBJ2-3	15	CASSQVWVGSDTQYF	TGTGCCAGCAGCCAAGTGTGGGTAGGTTCAGATACGCAGTATTTT
NA	TRBV6-1	NA	TRBJ1-1	15	CASSEAQGFDTEAFF	TGTGCCAGCAGTGAAGCGCAGGGGTTCGACACTGAAGCTTTCTTT
NA	TRBV6-5	NA	TRBJ1-5	14	CASTRLGADQPQHF	TGTGCCAGCACCCGTCTCGGGGCGGATCAGCCCCAGCATTTT
NA	TRBV5-4	TRBD2	TRBJ2-2	15	CASSLARGGTGELFF	TGTGCCAGCAGCTTGGCCCGGGGGGGCACCGGGGAGCTGTTTTTT
NA	TRBV4-3	NA	TRBJ1-4	18	CASSHLRGSEIGYEKLFF	TGCGCCAGCAGCCATCTCCGGGGGTCCGAAATAGGTTATGAAAAACTGTTTTTT
NA	TRBV30	TRBD1	TRBJ1-1	13	CAWSTGGNTEAFF	TGTGCCTGGAGTACAGGGGGGAACACTGAAGCTTTCTTT
NA	TRBV29-1	NA	TRBJ2-1	15	CSVEDSLSSYNEQFF	TGCAGCGTTGAAGATAGCCTGAGCTCCTACAATGAGCAGTTCTTC
few	TRBV5-5	NA	TRBJ2-7	14	CASSLLGQTYEQYF	TGTGCCAGCAGCTTGTTAGGACAGACCTACGAGCAGTACTTC
once	TRBV3-1/TRBV3-2	NA	TRBJ1-1	13	CASSLTPNTEAFF	TGTGCCAGCAGCCTCACCCCGAACACTGAAGCTTTCTTT
NA	TRBV18	NA	TRBJ1-1	17	CASSPQNQIQGNTEAFF	TGTGCCAGCTCACCACAGAACCAAATACAGGGAAACACTGAAGCTTTCTTT